This T cell receptor (beta chain) was documented in a study of Graves' ophthalmopathy and Graves' hyperthyroidism. The authors amplified TCR beta CDR3 regions from RNA transcripts. HTBI-primed first-round RT-PCR preceded second-round multiplex PCR. TCRdb processed the multiplex PCR reads anew with MiXCR; each CDR3 protein has one entry. The sample yields 360,000 or so distinct CDR3 sequences, approximately 20% seen once. V lost 6 bases and J 0 bases, leaving 15 bases between the germline ends. This CDR3 is 16 amino acids long. The germline gives CDR1 MNHNS, CDR2 SASEGT. The table lists this clonotype with a count of one. If patients had other autoimmune diseases, uncontrolled infections, pregnancy or lactation, they were excluded.

The source of this sequence is a woman aged 18-29 years with Graves' ophthalmopathy. V usage is TRBV6-1 and J usage is TRBJ1-3; a weak D match, TRBD1 (5 bases). The sample taken for sequencing was peripheral blood. CDR3 bases: TGTGCCAGCAGCAAGGAAAACGGGGGCTCTGGAAACACCATATATTTT. Protein: CASSKENGGSGNTIYF.